A selection of T cell receptor beta chains follows, all from one sample in a study of technical replicates of blood from a few donors. Here immunoSEQ multiplex PCR was the method, and the copy in TCRdb shows in-frame clones only, minus some. The repertoire holds 65,000 to 85,000 clones, under 95% seen once, with about 0.4% in the top ten. Input material: T cells isolated from PBMCs. Every receptor here comes from a human donor in good health. Both conserved end residues are trimmed from each CDR3.

TRBV14	TRBJ2-1	ASGAGQSPSYNEQF
TRBV6-5	TRBJ2-1	ASSYSNGYNEQF
TRBV4-1	TRBJ1-2	ATFGGSRKRDYGYT
TRBV7-2	TRBJ2-5	ASSQLAIKTQY
TRBV4-2	TRBJ2-3	ASSRRDIPSTDTQY
TRBV6-5	TRBJ1-4	ASSYGQGGIGGKLF
TRBV28	TRBJ2-7	ASSLWSRETYEQY
TRBV28	TRBJ1-5	ASSTIQPQH
TRBV19	TRBJ2-4	ASSGYMGQGDRDIQY
TRBV15	TRBJ1-4	ATSRDNREGEKLF
TRBV7-3	TRBJ2-1	ASSFQGGLGYNEQF
TRBV10-2	TRBJ1-5	ASSAGTADQPQH
TRBV11-3	TRBJ2-7	ASSLVSGQGRYEQY
TRBV30	TRBJ2-5	AWNVNSGGETQY
TRBV6-4	TRBJ1-2	ASHSRPGPTTNYGYT
TRBV19	TRBJ1-5	ASSYSGDRDYQPQH
TRBV7-2	TRBJ2-5	ASSLWASTGEKETQY
TRBV19	TRBJ1-5	ASSGGYQPQH
TRBV5-4	TRBJ2-7	ASSSLLAGASYEQY
TRBV7-9	TRBJ1-5	ASQGQRHQPQH
TRBV5-6	TRBJ1-5	ASSLTGGNQPQH
TRBV6-1	TRBJ1-2	ASSEDAGTFYGYT
TRBV4-3	TRBJ2-7	ASSRRGGSGYYEQY
TRBV18	TRBJ1-2	ASSGTGEAYGYT
TRBV10-3	TRBJ1-1	AISESKDPGSTEAF
TRBV18	TRBJ2-3	ASSSSGSRGTDTQY
TRBV5-4	TRBJ2-3	ASSARTSGYTDTQY
TRBV11-2	TRBJ2-5	ASSRDREETQY
TRBV11-2	TRBJ2-7	ASSWDRGYEQY